This T cell receptor (beta chain) originates from a study of blood T cell repertoires in COVID-19. At the level of the study: Collection of acute and convalescent COVID-19 samples took place in the United States, Italy and Spain. T cells, B-cell-depleted T cells, or PBMCs supplied cDNA or gDNA.

A single count supports this clone. As processed by the authors: Nucleated cell number was recorded as an estimate derived from reference gene primer amplification. Sequenced by immunoSEQ multiplex PCR; TCRdb stores in-frame clones only, minus some. For V, J and clone size, that table is used; D and trimming come from the DNA. The profile shows approximately 77,000 clones, 76% of them singletons. V was clipped by 2 bases and J by 4 bases; unmatched bases: 4. Germline assignment: CDR1 MDHEN and CDR2 SYDVKM. The CDR3 consists of 15 residues. Sequencing used peripheral blood. The clonotype was recovered from a man aged 70 or older with active or convalescent COVID-19. The V gene is TRBV28, the J gene TRBJ1-4; 7 bases line up with TRBD1. The chain's CDR3 is CASSLLAGGNEKLFF. In nucleotides, the CDR3 is TGTGCCAGCAGTTTACTGGCAGGGGGTAATGAAAAACTGTTTTTT.